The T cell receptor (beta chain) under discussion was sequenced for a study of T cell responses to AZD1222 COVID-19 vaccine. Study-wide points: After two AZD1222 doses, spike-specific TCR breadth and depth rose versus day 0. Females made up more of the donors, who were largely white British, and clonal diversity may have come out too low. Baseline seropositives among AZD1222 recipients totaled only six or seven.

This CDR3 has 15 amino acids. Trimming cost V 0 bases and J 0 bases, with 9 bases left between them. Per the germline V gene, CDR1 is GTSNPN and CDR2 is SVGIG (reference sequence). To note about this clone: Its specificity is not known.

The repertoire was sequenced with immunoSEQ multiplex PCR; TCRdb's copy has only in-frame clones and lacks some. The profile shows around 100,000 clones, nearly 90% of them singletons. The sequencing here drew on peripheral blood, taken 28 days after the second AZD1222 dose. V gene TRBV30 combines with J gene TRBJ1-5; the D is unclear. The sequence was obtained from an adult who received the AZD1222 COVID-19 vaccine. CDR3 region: CAWSVGPDSNQPQHF. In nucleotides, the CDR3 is TGTGCCTGGAGTGTCGGGCCTGATAGCAATCAGCCCCAGCATTTT.